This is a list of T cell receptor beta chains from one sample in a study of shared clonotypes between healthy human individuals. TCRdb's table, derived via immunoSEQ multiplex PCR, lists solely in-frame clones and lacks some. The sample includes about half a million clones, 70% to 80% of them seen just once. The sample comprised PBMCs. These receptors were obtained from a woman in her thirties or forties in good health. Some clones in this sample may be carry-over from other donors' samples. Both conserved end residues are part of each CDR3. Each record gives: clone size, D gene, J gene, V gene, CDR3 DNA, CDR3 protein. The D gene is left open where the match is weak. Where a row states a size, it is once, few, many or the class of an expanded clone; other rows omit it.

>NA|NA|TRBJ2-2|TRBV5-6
TGTGCCAGCAGCTTGGGACGGCCCACCGGGGAGCTGTTTTTT
CASSLGRPTGELFF
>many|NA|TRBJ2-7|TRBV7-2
TGTGCCAGCAGCCTCCGGGGCTCCTACGAGCAGTACTTC
CASSLRGSYEQYF
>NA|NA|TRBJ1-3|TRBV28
TGTGCCAGCAGTTTATCGGCAGGGTCTGGAAACACCATATATTTT
CASSLSAGSGNTIYF
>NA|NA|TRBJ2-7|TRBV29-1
TGCAGCGTTGGATTGGCCTACGAGCAGTACTTC
CSVGLAYEQYF
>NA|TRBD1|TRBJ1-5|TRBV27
TGTGCCAGCAGTTTCTCACCGGGACAGGGGAACAATCAGCCCCAGCATTTT
CASSFSPGQGNNQPQHF
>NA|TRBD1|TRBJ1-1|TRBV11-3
TGTGCCAGCAGCCCCGGACAGGGCCAGAACACTGAAGCTTTCTTT
CASSPGQGQNTEAFF
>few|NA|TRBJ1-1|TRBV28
TGTGCCAGCAGTTCCCCCGCTGTCGGGACTGAAGCTTTCTTT
CASSSPAVGTEAFF
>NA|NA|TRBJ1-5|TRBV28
TGTGCCAGCAGCCTACCTTGGGCAGCAAAGAATCAGCCCCAGCATTTT
CASSLPWAAKNQPQHF
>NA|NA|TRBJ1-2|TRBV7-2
TGTGCCAGCAGCCCAAGACAGGTTGGCTATGGCTACACCTTC
CASSPRQVGYGYTF
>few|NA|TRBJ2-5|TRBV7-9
TGTGCCAGCAGCTTACCTTTCGGGAGTAGTGGAGAGACCCAGTACTTC
CASSLPFGSSGETQYF
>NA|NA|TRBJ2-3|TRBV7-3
TGTGCCAGCAGCTTAAGTCAGAGCAATACGCAGTATTTT
CASSLSQSNTQYF
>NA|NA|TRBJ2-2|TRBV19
TGTGCCAGTAACAAAGACAGGGACTACGGGGAGCTGTTTTTT
CASNKDRDYGELFF
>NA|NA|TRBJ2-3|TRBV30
TGTGCCTGGAGTCTGGGTGATACGCAGTATTTT
CAWSLGDTQYF
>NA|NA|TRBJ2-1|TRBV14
TGTGCCAGCAGCCGACAGTTAACAAGCAATGAGCAGTTCTTC
CASSRQLTSNEQFF
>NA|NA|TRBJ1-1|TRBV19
TGTGCCAGTAGATTTACAGGGTCGAACACTGAAGCTTTCTTT
CASRFTGSNTEAFF
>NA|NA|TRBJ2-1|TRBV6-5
TGTGCCAGCAGGGTCGACTTCTACAATGAGCAGTTCTTC
CASRVDFYNEQFF
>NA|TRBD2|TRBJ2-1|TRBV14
TGTGCCAGCAGCCAGGGACTAGCGAGGAGCTCCTACAATGAGCAGTTCTTC
CASSQGLARSSYNEQFF
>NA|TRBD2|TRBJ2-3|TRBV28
TGTGCCAGCAGTCCCTTAGCGGGAGGGGCAGATACGCAGTATTTT
CASSPLAGGADTQYF
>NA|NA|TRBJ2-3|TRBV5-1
TGCGCCAGCAGCTTGGTTGGGAGTCGTACAGATACGCAGTATTTT
CASSLVGSRTDTQYF
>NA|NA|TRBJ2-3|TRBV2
TGTGCCAGCAGGAGGGTCGGGGGTGTAGTTGGAGATACGCAGTATTTT
CASRRVGGVVGDTQYF
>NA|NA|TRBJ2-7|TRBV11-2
TGTGCCAGCAGCTTAGGTCACGTCGGTAGGGTTTCCTACGAGCAGTACTTC
CASSLGHVGRVSYEQYF
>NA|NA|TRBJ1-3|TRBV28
TGTGCCAGCACCCGAGGGGGGACTTCGGGAAACACCATATATTTT
CASTRGGTSGNTIYF
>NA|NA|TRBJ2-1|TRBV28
TGTGCCAGCAGTCCCCTAGCGTCCTACTACAATGAGCAGTTCTTC
CASSPLASYYNEQFF
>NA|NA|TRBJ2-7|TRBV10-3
TGTGCCATCAACCCGGAGCGGTCTAGCTCCCACGAGCAGTACTTC
CAINPERSSSHEQYF
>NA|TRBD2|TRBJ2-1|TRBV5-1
TGCGCCAGCAGCTTGTCTAGCGGGAGGGCCGGAGAGCAGTTCTTC
CASSLSSGRAGEQFF
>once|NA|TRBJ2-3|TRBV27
TGTGCCAGCATGCGAGCGGGCACAGATACGCAGTATTTT
CASMRAGTDTQYF
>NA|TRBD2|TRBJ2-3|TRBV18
TGTGCCAGCTCACCGACTAGCTACACAGATACGCAGTATTTT
CASSPTSYTDTQYF
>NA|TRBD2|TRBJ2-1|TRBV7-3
TGTGCCAGCAGCTTAATGGCAGCGGGAGGTTTAGATGAGCAGTTCTTC
CASSLMAAGGLDEQFF
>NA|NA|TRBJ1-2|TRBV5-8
TGTGCCAGCAGCTTGGTACAATATAACTATGGCTACACCTTC
CASSLVQYNYGYTF
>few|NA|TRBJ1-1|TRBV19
TGTGCCAGTAGTCGAGGGGAAACTCCTGAAGCTTTCTTT
CASSRGETPEAFF
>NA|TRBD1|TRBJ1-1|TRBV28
TGTGCCAGCAGTACAGGGGGGAACACTGAAGCTTTCTTT
CASSTGGNTEAFF
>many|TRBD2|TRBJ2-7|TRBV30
TGTGCCTGGCGAAAAGCGGGAGGCTCCTACGAGCAGTACTTC
CAWRKAGGSYEQYF
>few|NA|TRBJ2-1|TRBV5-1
TGCGCCAGCAGCGCTACAGGGGGGGTTTACAATGAGCAGTTCTTC
CASSATGGVYNEQFF
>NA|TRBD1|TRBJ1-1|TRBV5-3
TGTGCCAGCAGCCGCGGGACAGGGATCACTGAAGCTTTCTTT
CASSRGTGITEAFF
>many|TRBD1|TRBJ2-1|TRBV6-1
TGTGCCAGCAGCGCTGGGACAGGGGAGACGGATGAGCAGTTCTTC
CASSAGTGETDEQFF
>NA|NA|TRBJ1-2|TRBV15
TGTGCCACCAGCTTAGGGCGGGACTATGGCTACACCTTC
CATSLGRDYGYTF
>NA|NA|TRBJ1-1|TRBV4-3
TGCGCCAGCAGCCAAGACGTCCGAGCCCCATCGGAAGCTTTCTTT
CASSQDVRAPSEAFF
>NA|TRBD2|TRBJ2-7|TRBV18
TGTGCCAGCTCCCTTCGACCCGGGACTAGCTCCTACGAGCAGTACTTC
CASSLRPGTSSYEQYF
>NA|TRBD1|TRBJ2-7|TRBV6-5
TGTGCCAGCAGTTACGACGGGACAGGGGGCTTCGAGCAGTACTTC
CASSYDGTGGFEQYF
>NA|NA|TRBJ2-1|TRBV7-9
TGTGCCAGCAGCCCCGTTGGTGAGCAGTTCTTC
CASSPVGEQFF
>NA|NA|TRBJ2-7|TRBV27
TGTGCCAGCAGCTCCCCCCTTTACAGGGCCCACGAGCAGTACTTC
CASSSPLYRAHEQYF
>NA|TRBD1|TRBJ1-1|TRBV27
TGTGCCAGCAGTACGGGACAGCCCTACACTGAAGCTTTCTTT
CASSTGQPYTEAFF
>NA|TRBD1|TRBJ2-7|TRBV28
TGTGCCAGCAGTTCCCCCAGGGGGAGCTCCTACGAGCAGTACTTC
CASSSPRGSSYEQYF
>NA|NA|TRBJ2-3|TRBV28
TGTGCCAGCAGTGGGGGGTACACAGATACGCAGTATTTT
CASSGGYTDTQYF
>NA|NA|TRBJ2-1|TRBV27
TGTGCCAGCAGTTTTACGGGAGCGTATAACAATGAGCAGTTCTTC
CASSFTGAYNNEQFF
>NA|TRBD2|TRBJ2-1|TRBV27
TGTGCCAGCAGGACCGGGACTAGCGCCTACAATGAGCAGTTCTTC
CASRTGTSAYNEQFF